What follows is one TCR beta chain and its context. Its antigen is as yet unknown. TCRdb re-called the 5' RACE reads with MiXCR, one entry per CDR3 protein. The profile covers fewer than 200,000 distinct CDR3 sequences, with around 18% appearing a single time and about 4% taken by the ten largest. The sample belongs to a study of T-cell memory formation after mild COVID-19. Study in general: The two donors had largely donor-specific TCR clusters.

J was trimmed by 3 bases and V by 4 bases; bases with no gene match: 6. The length of the CDR3 is 16 residues. Germline values: CDR1 SGHTA, CDR2 FQGNSA. General study results and limits: Some SARS-CoV-2-responding clones were already detected in memory before infection. Day 15 to 85 contracting clones showed balanced CD4/CD8; later expanders leaned CD4+. Day 37-peaking second-wave clones had unconfirmed SARS-CoV-2 specificity.

The clonotype was recovered from a man younger than 35 who had mild COVID-19 (a few samples of this study predate the infection). Cell type and time point are not known. Sequenced: PBMCs or a T cell subset sorted from them (not recorded which). This chain uses TRBV7-2 with TRBJ2-2, with 9 bases fitting TRBD1. CDR3 residues: CASSSYRGLDTGELFF. CDR3 sequence (DNA): TGTGCCAGCAGCTCGTACAGGGGGCTAGACACCGGGGAGCTGTTTTTT.